This T cell receptor beta chain stems from a study of regulatory T cells in long-lasting Graves disease. This clonotype has just a few counts. The sample's time point: persistent/refractory GD, antithyroid drugs over 5 years with positive TRAb. The TCR library was made from RNA extracted from PBMCs. Patients with Graves' disease were diagnosed by American Thyroid Association guidelines. One endocrinology department in Xi'an, China, was where patients came from. Nine milliliters of peripheral blood went into EDTA tubes. Through Arm-PCR of CDR3 regions and iRepertoire HTBI primers, TCR beta libraries were built. MiXCR, run by TCRdb on the multiplex PCR reads, gives a single entry per CDR3 protein. In the table there are hundreds of thousands of distinct CDR3 sequences, under 25% of which are singletons. Looked up from germline, CDR1 is ENHRY and CDR2 is SYGVKD. Trimming removed 6 bases from V and 5 bases from J, with 7 bases in between. This CDR3 region has 11 residues.

The source material was peripheral blood mononuclear cells (PBMCs), sampled when the disease was refractory, from a patient treated with antithyroid drugs. The chain carries TRBV10-3 and TRBJ2-5, with D tentatively TRBD1 (5 bases). This TCR derives from a female donor with Graves disease. The CDR3 DNA reads as TGTGCCATCAGCCAGGGCGAGACCCAGTACTTC. Protein: CAISQGETQYF.